A single sample gave rise to the 16 T cell receptor beta chains below, sequenced in a study of response to subunit inactivated influenza vaccine. TCRdb reanalysed the RT-PCR reads using MiXCR and keeps one entry per CDR3 protein. The table has 700,000 to 800,000 distinct CDR3 sequences, approximately 18% seen once; the top ten hold approximately 10%. Sequenced material: PBMCs from blood, taken around 5 days after vaccination. These TCRs come from a man in his fifties or sixties who received an inactivated influenza vaccine.

The chain uses TRBV5-1 and TRBJ2-1; 8 bases map to TRBD2. CDR1 is SGHRS, CDR2 YFSETQ, per germline. The CDR3 is made up of 14 amino acids. V shed 5 bases and J 8 bases; nucleotides not matched to a gene: 9. The CDR3 is CASSSAGTRDEQFF. CDR3 in DNA: TGCGCCAGCAGTTCCGCCGGGACTAGAGATGAGCAGTTCTTC.

This clonotype was seen a handful of times. The rearrangement uses TRBV14 and TRBJ2-3; 7 nucleotides align to TRBD2. The germline gives CDR1 SGHDN, CDR2 FVKESK. The CDR3 contains 15 residues. With 1 base clipped from V and 7 bases from J, the junction kept 8 bases outside the gene matches. The CDR3 protein is CASSQGDSGFYTQYF. CDR3 DNA: TGTGCCAGCAGCCAAGGAGATAGCGGGTTTTATACGCAGTATTTT.

Only a few counts were recorded for this clonotype. The gene calls are TRBV6-5 and TRBJ2-1; 10 bases are shared with TRBD2. The V gene end was trimmed by 2 bases and the J gene end by 1 base; junction bases not matched to a gene: 8. The CDR3 is made up of 18 amino acids. The germline V gene has CDR1 MNHEY and CDR2 SVGAGI. The CDR3 spells CASSYRPSGRGSYNEQFF. In nucleotides, the CDR3 is TGTGCCAGCAGTTACAGGCCTAGCGGGAGAGGATCCTACAATGAGCAGTTCTTC.

At least ten counts were recorded for this clonotype. The rearrangement joins TRBV4-1 to TRBJ1-1; D is undetermined. Trimming left V 4 bases short and J 6 bases short, with 15 bases between. Germline CDR1 and CDR2: MGHRA and YSYEKL. The CDR3 extends over 14 amino acids. The CDR3 coding sequence is TGCGCCAGCAGCCCACAAATAACTGGCGCTGAAGCTTTCTTT. It is translated as CASSPQITGAEAFF.

The rearrangement links TRBV6-2 or TRBV6-3 to TRBJ2-5; D may be TRBD2 (5 bases). Trimming shortened V by 10 bases and J by 5 bases, and 11 bases separated the two germline ends. CDR1 is MNHEY and CDR2 is SVGEGT in the germline V gene. The CDR3 contains 11 residues. The CDR3 coding sequence is TGTGCCACCGGGATTGGCGAGACCCAGTACTTC. Amino acid sequence: CATGIGETQYF.

The chain carries TRBV27 and TRBJ2-3; the D gene is possibly TRBD2 (6 bases). The CDR3 runs 12 residues. Germline assignment: CDR1 MNHEY and CDR2 SMNVEV (reference sequence). Between the trimmed V and J ends, which lost 5 bases and 11 bases, there was a span of 14 bases. As DNA, the CDR3 is TGTGCCAGCAGTGCGGGGTCTCGGGTGCAGTATTTT. Amino acid sequence: CASSAGSRVQYF.

This sequence joins TRBV5-5 and TRBJ2-7, with a tentative D call TRBD1 (5 bases). V lost 4 bases to trimming and J lost 3 bases, with 14 bases between them. CDR1 and CDR2 from the germline V gene are SGHKS and YYEKEE (reference sequence). This CDR3 spans 14 amino acids. Written as DNA, the CDR3 is TGTGCCAGCAGCCTCCGGACACCACACTACGAGCAGTACTTC. It is translated as CASSLRTPHYEQYF. The whole variable domain, remainder taken from reference TRBV5-5 and TRBJ2-7, is DAGVTQSPTHLIKTRGQQVTLRCSPISGHKSVSWYQQVLGQGPQFIFQYYEKEERGRGNFPDRFSARQFPNYSSELNVNALLLGDSALYLCASSLRTPHYEQYFGPGTRLTVT.

This clonotype was seen a handful of times. The V gene is TRBV20-1, the J gene TRBJ2-1, with 8 positions matching TRBD2. V dropped 6 bases and J dropped 0; count of bases not matched to a gene: 7. The CDR3 runs to 15 residues. In germline, CDR1 is DFQATT, CDR2 SNEGSKA (reference sequence). The CDR3 region is CSAEVAGSSYNEQFF. CDR3 nucleotides: TGCAGTGCAGAAGTAGCGGGAAGCTCCTACAATGAGCAGTTCTTC.

In its sample, this clonotype was seen many times. The genes are TRBV6-5 and TRBJ2-7; 7 nucleotides match TRBD2. Trimming took 2 bases from V and 5 from J; bases not matched to a gene: 15. This CDR3 is built from 17 residues. CDR1 and CDR2 (germline): MNHEY, SVGAGI. The CDR3 nucleotides are TGTGCCAGCAGTTACAGGGAGGACGGGAGGTCAGCCAACGAGCAGTACTTC. As protein: CASSYREDGRSANEQYF.

This clonotype was observed a few times. The chain joins TRBV12-3 or TRBV12-4 to TRBJ1-2; maybe TRBD1 (5 bases). This CDR3 spans 12 amino acids. V was shortened by 5 bases and J by 12 bases, with 16 bases between the two germline ends. CDR3 sequence: CASSVTRRENTF. The CDR3 DNA is TGTGCCAGCAGTGTCACCCGCAGGGAGAACACCTTC.

This clonotype was seen more than once but under ten times. The genes are TRBV7-2 and TRBJ2-7; no clear D gene. CDR1 is SGHTA, CDR2 FQGNSA, per germline. V was clipped by 4 bases and J by 4 bases, with 14 bases between them. This CDR3 is 14 amino acids long. DNA of the CDR3: TGTGCCAGCAGCTCCGAGTGGGGATTTTACGAGCAGTACTTC. Translating it yields CASSSEWGFYEQYF.

This chain joins TRBV5-6 and TRBJ1-4; no clear D. The CDR3 runs to 12 residues. Germline V lookup: CDR1 SGHDT, CDR2 YYEEEE. V was clipped by 3 bases and J by 7 bases, with 7 bases between them. The CDR3: CASSSGGEKLFF. Written as DNA, the CDR3 is TGTGCCAGCAGCTCGGGTGGTGAAAAACTGTTTTTT.

This clonotype was recorded at least ten times. J is TRBJ2-3 and V is TRBV24-1, with a possible D match to TRBD2 (6 bases). The CDR3 runs 18 residues. Trimming removed 4 bases at V and 0 bases at J, with 19 bases between. CDR1 and CDR2 from the germline V gene are KGHDR and SFDVKD. The CDR3 protein is CATSDPKTAGRSTDTQYF. The DNA for the CDR3 is TGTGCCACCAGTGACCCCAAGACGGCAGGGAGGAGCACAGATACGCAGTATTTT.

This clonotype was observed many times. For the CDR3, the DNA is TGTGCCAGCAGCTATACCCTTGGGCCGTATCAGCCCCAGCATTTT. Its translation: CASSYTLGPYQPQHF. The genes are TRBV7-2 and TRBJ1-5, with D unclear. CDR1 is SGHTA and CDR2 is FQGNSA in the germline V gene. Trimming shortened V by 4 bases and J by 5 bases, and 15 bases separated the two germline ends. CDR3 length: 15 residues.

This clonotype was detected a few times. The rearrangement links TRBV5-1 to TRBJ2-3; no firm D call. The CDR3 extends over 14 amino acids. The V gene's germline CDR1 is SGHRS and CDR2 YFSETQ. V was trimmed by 0 bases and J by 2 bases, leaving 7 bases between them. The CDR3 DNA sequence: TGCGCCAGCAGCTTGGAACACCTCACAGATACGCAGTATTTT. Encoded protein: CASSLEHLTDTQYF. Variable domain in full (rest from reference TRBV5-1 and TRBJ2-3): KAGVTQTPRYLIKTRGQQVTLSCSPISGHRSVSWYQQTPGQGLQFLFEYFSETQRNKGNFPGRFSGRQFSNSRSEMNVSTLELGDSALYLCASSLEHLTDTQYFGPGTRLTVL.

The chain employs TRBV12-3 or TRBV12-4 and TRBJ2-2; D not resolved. The CDR3 consists of 12 residues. V dropped 11 bases and J dropped 3 bases, with 10 bases sitting between them. This chain's CDR3 is CAVNWDTGELFF. DNA of the CDR3: TGTGCCGTGAATTGGGACACCGGGGAGCTGTTTTTT.